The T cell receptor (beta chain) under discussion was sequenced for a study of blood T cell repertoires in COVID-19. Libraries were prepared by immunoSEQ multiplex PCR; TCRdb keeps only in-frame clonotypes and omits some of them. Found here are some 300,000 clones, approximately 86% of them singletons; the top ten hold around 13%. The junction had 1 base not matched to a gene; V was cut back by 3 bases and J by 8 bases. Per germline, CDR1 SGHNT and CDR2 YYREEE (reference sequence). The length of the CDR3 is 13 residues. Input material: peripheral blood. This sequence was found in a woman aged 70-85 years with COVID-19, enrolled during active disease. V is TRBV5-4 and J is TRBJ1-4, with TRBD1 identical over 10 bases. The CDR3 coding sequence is TGTGCCAGCAGCTGGGACAGGGGCGAAAAACTGTTTTTT. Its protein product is CASSWDRGEKLFF.